These T cell receptor beta chains were read from a single sample in a study of OX40 agonist ivuxolimab in advanced cancers. Sequenced by immunoSEQ multiplex PCR; TCRdb stores in-frame clones only, minus some. The sample lists over 65,000 clones; about 92% were seen once. This specimen was CD4+ or CD8+ T cells sorted from blood, taken in a trial of the OX40 agonist ivuxolimab. The source is an adult with an advanced solid tumor such as melanoma, head and neck, liver or kidney cancer. CDR3s include the opening cysteine and the closing phenylalanine or tryptophan. The D gene is left open where the match is weak. The size entry is marked missing in some rows and otherwise reads once, few, many or a size class.

TRBV14	TRBD2	TRBJ2-1	-	CASSHGLALRSYNEQFF	TGTGCCAGCAGCCATGGACTAGCCCTCCGCTCCTACAATGAGCAGTTCTTC
TRBV7-8	-	TRBJ2-3	-	CASSRARGTDTQYF	TGTGCCAGCAGCCGGGCCCGGGGGACAGATACGCAGTATTTT
TRBV29-1	-	TRBJ1-2	-	CSVEEGGGGNGYTF	TGCAGCGTTGAAGAAGGAGGGGGTGGGAATGGCTACACCTTC
TRBV6-5	TRBD2	TRBJ2-3	-	CASPKLAGATSTQYF	TGTGCCAGTCCCAAACTAGCGGGAGCCACCTCAACGCAGTATTTT
TRBV7-2	TRBD1	TRBJ1-5	few	CASSLAFDREAQPQHF	TGTGCCAGCAGCTTAGCTTTCGACAGGGAGGCCCAGCCCCAGCATTTT
TRBV7-2	TRBD1	TRBJ2-7	-	CASSTGTGGLEQYF	TGTGCCAGCAGCACAGGGACAGGAGGGCTCGAGCAGTACTTC
TRBV7-2	-	TRBJ2-7	-	CASSNPASYEQYF	TGTGCCAGCAGCAATCCGGCCTCCTACGAGCAGTACTTC
TRBV7-2	-	TRBJ2-7	-	CASSPEVVWAGEQYF	TGTGCCAGCAGCCCAGAGGTGGTCTGGGCTGGGGAGCAGTACTTC
TRBV7-2	-	TRBJ2-5	-	CASSTPGAREYQETQYF	TGTGCCAGCAGCACCCCGGGGGCGAGAGAGTACCAAGAGACCCAGTACTTC
TRBV7-9	TRBD1	TRBJ1-6	once	CASSSGQGGSPLHF	TGTGCCAGCAGTTCGGGACAGGGAGGGTCACCCCTCCACTTT
TRBV7-8	TRBD1	TRBJ2-7	-	CASSYRQGKAEQYF	TGTGCCAGCAGCTATAGACAGGGCAAGGCCGAGCAGTACTTC
TRBV5-5	TRBD1	TRBJ2-7	-	CASSLDGQGASYEQYF	TGTGCCAGCAGCTTGGACGGACAGGGGGCCTCGTACGAGCAGTACTTC
TRBV28	-	TRBJ1-2	-	CASKSHAAGGNYGYTF	TGTGCCAGCAAGTCTCACGCCGCCGGAGGTAACTATGGCTACACCTTC
TRBV11-3	TRBD1	TRBJ1-1	-	CASSPLSYGQGRAEAFF	TGTGCCAGCAGCCCACTATCCTATGGACAGGGCCGTGCTGAAGCTTTCTTT
TRBV5-1	-	TRBJ1-1	-	CASSPRVEMNTEAFF	TGCGCCAGCAGCCCCCGCGTAGAAATGAACACTGAAGCTTTCTTT
TRBV10-3	-	TRBJ2-3	-	CAISASLVATDTQYF	TGTGCCATCAGTGCGTCACTAGTGGCTACAGATACGCAGTATTTT
TRBV2	-	TRBJ1-4	once	CASTRTNEKLFF	TGTGCCAGCACCAGGACTAATGAAAAACTGTTTTTT
TRBV9	TRBD2	TRBJ2-4	-	CASSVGQGLVAGAQAKNIQYF	TGTGCCAGCAGCGTAGGACAGGGTTTGGTAGCGGGAGCCCAAGCCAAAAACATTCAGTACTTC
TRBV30	-	TRBJ1-3	-	CAWSTLLSGNTIYF	TGTGCCTGGAGTACGTTACTTTCTGGAAACACCATATATTTT
TRBV6-6	-	TRBJ1-1	-	CASSYPGGLRNTEAFF	TGTGCCAGCAGTTACCCCGGGGGACTGCGGAACACTGAAGCTTTCTTT
TRBV7-2	TRBD2	TRBJ2-3	-	CASSFRLAGDTQYF	TGTGCCAGCAGCTTCCGACTAGCGGGAGATACGCAGTATTTT
TRBV19	TRBD1	TRBJ2-5	-	CASSYSGTGYQETQYF	TGTGCCAGTAGTTATTCCGGGACAGGGTACCAAGAGACCCAGTACTTC
TRBV7-8	TRBD1	TRBJ2-2	-	CASRDREGNTGELFF	TGTGCCAGCAGGGACAGGGAAGGGAACACCGGGGAGCTGTTTTTT
TRBV5-1	-	TRBJ2-3	-	CASSLGGVSDTQYF	TGCGCCAGCAGCTTGGGCGGGGTGTCAGATACGCAGTATTTT
TRBV7-9	TRBD1	TRBJ2-7	-	CASSTLQGALGEQYF	TGTGCCAGCAGCACGTTACAGGGGGCGCTGGGGGAGCAGTACTTC
TRBV23-1	TRBD2	TRBJ2-5	-	CASTSPQTSGETYQETQYF	TGCGCCAGCACCTCCCCACAGACTAGCGGAGAGACGTACCAAGAGACCCAGTACTTC
TRBV7-3	TRBD2	TRBJ2-1	-	CASSLDPGLAGGYGNEQFF	TGTGCCAGCAGCTTAGATCCGGGACTAGCGGGAGGGTACGGCAATGAGCAGTTCTTC
TRBV7-2	-	TRBJ1-4	once	CASSLDGVEEKLFF	TGTGCCAGCAGCTTAGATGGAGTCGAAGAAAAACTGTTTTTT
TRBV25-1	-	TRBJ2-5	-	CASSEYIGGPETQYF	TGTGCCAGCAGTGAATATATCGGGGGCCCAGAGACCCAGTACTTC
TRBV6-6	-	TRBJ2-1	-	CASSYISEQFF	TGTGCCAGCAGTTACATCAGTGAGCAGTTCTTC
TRBV11-3	TRBD2	TRBJ2-7	-	CASSSPGTSESYEQYF	TGTGCCAGCAGCTCCCCCGGGACTAGCGAGTCCTACGAGCAGTACTTC
TRBV7-8	-	TRBJ2-2	-	CASSLVVASNTGELFF	TGTGCCAGCAGCTTAGTTGTAGCTTCGAACACCGGGGAGCTGTTTTTT
TRBV4-2	-	TRBJ1-2	-	CASSQARGAQNYGYTF	TGTGCCAGCAGCCAAGCGCGGGGGGCCCAGAACTATGGCTACACCTTC
TRBV9	-	TRBJ2-3	once	CASSVVPGLDTQYF	TGTGCCAGCAGCGTAGTTCCGGGACTGGATACGCAGTATTTT
TRBV30	-	TRBJ1-5	-	CAWSVREGQPQHF	TGTGCCTGGAGTGTAAGGGAGGGTCAGCCCCAGCATTTT
TRBV10-1	TRBD1	TRBJ2-7	-	CASRTGQEEDEQYF	TGCGCCAGCAGGACAGGACAGGAGGAGGACGAGCAGTACTTC
TRBV28	-	TRBJ1-4	-	CASSLLFATNEKLFF	TGTGCCAGCAGCCTCCTCTTTGCAACTAATGAAAAACTGTTTTTT
TRBV7-2	-	TRBJ2-5	-	CASSLARVPTETQYF	TGTGCCAGCAGCTTAGCTAGGGTACCGACTGAGACCCAGTACTTC
TRBV6-1	-	TRBJ1-5	-	CASSERTVRPQHF	TGTGCCAGCAGTGAACGGACAGTCCGGCCCCAGCATTTT
TRBV5-1	TRBD2	TRBJ2-1	-	CASSLETSELSGEQFF	TGCGCCAGCAGCTTGGAGACTAGCGAATTGAGTGGGGAGCAGTTCTTC
TRBV6-6	-	TRBJ2-1	-	CASSYSPGEQFF	TGTGCCAGCAGTTACTCGCCGGGTGAGCAGTTCTTC
TRBV28	TRBD1	TRBJ1-4	-	CASSSTLPQGNEKLFF	TGTGCCAGCAGTTCCACTCTTCCACAGGGGAATGAAAAACTGTTTTTT
TRBV7-2	-	TRBJ1-4	-	CASSSSVEHEKLFF	TGTGCCAGCAGCTCTTCGGTGGAACATGAAAAACTGTTTTTT
TRBV30	TRBD1	TRBJ2-7	once	CAWSQGAHEQYF	TGTGCCTGGTCACAGGGGGCCCACGAGCAGTACTTC
TRBV18	TRBD1	TRBJ1-2	once	CASSPPVRTGGHYGYTF	TGTGCCAGCTCACCACCGGTCAGGACAGGGGGGCACTATGGCTACACCTTC
TRBV18	TRBD1	TRBJ1-5	-	CASSQGQGSSPQHF	TGTGCCAGCTCGCAGGGACAGGGCAGTTCGCCCCAGCATTTT
TRBV29-1	-	TRBJ1-5	-	CSVEGGGDQPQHF	TGCAGCGTTGAAGGGGGCGGCGATCAGCCCCAGCATTTT
TRBV5-6	TRBD1	TRBJ2-5	-	CASSLGTGRGETQYF	TGTGCCAGCAGCCTGGGGACAGGCAGGGGAGAGACCCAGTACTTC
TRBV10-3	TRBD2	TRBJ2-2	-	CATLAERDTGELFF	TGTGCCACACTAGCGGAGCGGGACACCGGGGAGCTGTTTTTT
TRBV4-2	-	TRBJ2-1	-	CASSPSVVRINNEQFF	TGTGCCAGCAGCCCATCCGTTGTGCGGATAAACAATGAGCAGTTCTTC
TRBV4-2	-	TRBJ2-1	-	CASSQDLGAEQFF	TGTGCCAGCAGCCAAGATCTTGGAGCGGAGCAGTTCTTC
TRBV9	-	TRBJ2-7	-	CASSVGPGDFYEQYF	TGTGCCAGCAGCGTAGGACCGGGAGACTTCTACGAGCAGTACTTC
TRBV30	-	TRBJ2-7	-	CAWTRQVRSYEQYF	TGTGCCTGGACTAGACAGGTTCGCTCCTACGAGCAGTACTTC
TRBV28	TRBD2	TRBJ2-7	-	CASRGGTSGSYEQYF	TGTGCCAGCAGGGGGGGGACTAGCGGCTCCTACGAGCAGTACTTC